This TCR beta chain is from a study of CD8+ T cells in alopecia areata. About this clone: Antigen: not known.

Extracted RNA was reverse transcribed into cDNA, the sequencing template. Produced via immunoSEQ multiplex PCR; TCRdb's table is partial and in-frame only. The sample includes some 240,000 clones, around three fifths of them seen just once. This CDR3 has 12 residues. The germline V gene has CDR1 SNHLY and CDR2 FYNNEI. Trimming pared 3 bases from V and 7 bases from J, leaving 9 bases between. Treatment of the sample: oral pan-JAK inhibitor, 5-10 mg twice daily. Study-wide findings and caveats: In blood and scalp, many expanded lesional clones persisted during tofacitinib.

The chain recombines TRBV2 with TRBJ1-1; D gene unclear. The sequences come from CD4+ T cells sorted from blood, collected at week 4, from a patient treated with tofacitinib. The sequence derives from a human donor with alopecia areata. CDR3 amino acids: CASSETMIEAFF. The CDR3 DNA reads TGTGCCAGCAGTGAGACGATGATTGAAGCTTTCTTT.